This entry lists 19 T cell receptor beta chains sequenced from one sample in a study of blood T cell repertoires in COVID-19. The repertoire was sequenced with immunoSEQ multiplex PCR; TCRdb's copy has only in-frame clones and lacks some. The profile covers some 200,000 clones, with about 86% appearing a single time and approximately 15% taken by the ten largest. Sequencing used peripheral blood. The receptor set was obtained from a man younger than 40 with active or convalescent COVID-19.

The chain carries TRBV2 and TRBJ1-4, with TRBD1 matching 10 bases. Germline lookup yields CDR1 SNHLY and CDR2 FYNNEI. The CDR3 loop spans 16 amino acids. J gave up 0 bases and V 6 bases, and 4 bases lay outside the gene matches. The DNA for the CDR3 is TGTGCCAGCAGCGCCGGGACAGGGGCAACTAATGAAAAACTGTTTTTT. This gives the protein CASSAGTGATNEKLFF. Looking up the rest from reference TRBV2 and TRBJ1-4 gives the full variable domain: EPEVTQTPSHQVTQMGQEVILRCVPISNHLYFYWYRQILGQKVEFLVSFYNNEISEKSEIFDDQFSVERPDGSNFTLKIRSTKLEDSAMYFCASSAGTGATNEKLFFGSGTQLSVL.

This clone was picked up a small number of times. The chain carries TRBV25-1 and TRBJ1-1, with unresolved D. Trimming took 1 base from V and 4 from J, leaving 13 bases between them. Germline loops: CDR1 MGHDK, CDR2 SYGVNS. This CDR3 has 15 residues. The CDR3 here is CASSEFSAGITEAFF. DNA of the CDR3: TGTGCCAGCAGTGAATTCAGCGCTGGCATCACTGAAGCTTTCTTT. Full variable domain (remainder filled in from reference TRBV25-1 and TRBJ1-1): EADIYQTPRYLVIGTGKKITLECSQTMGHDKMYWYQQDPGMELHLIHYSYGVNSTEKGDLSSESTVSRIRTEHFPLTLESARPSHTSQYLCASSEFSAGITEAFFGQGTRLTVV.

V gene TRBV19 combines with J gene TRBJ2-2; TRBD1 agrees at 7 bases. Per the germline V gene, CDR1 is LNHDA and CDR2 is SQIVND (reference sequence). CDR3 length: 16 amino acids. Trimming at V came to 6 bases and at J to 4 bases, leaving 11 bases not matched to a gene. CDR3 sequence (DNA): TGTGCCAGTAGCGATAAGGGGGCGCGAGCCACCGGGGAGCTGTTTTTT. Translating it yields CASSDKGARATGELFF.

V gene TRBV7-9 combines with J gene TRBJ1-5; 9 nucleotides line up with TRBD1. Germline CDR1 reads SEHNR; CDR2 reads FQNEAQ (reference sequence). The CDR3 consists of 18 residues. Losses at the gene ends were 5 bases for V and 0 bases for J; bases not matched to a gene: 11. DNA of the CDR3: TGTGCCAGCAGCAAAGGGACGGGACAGGGTAATAGCAATCAGCCCCAGCATTTT. Amino acids: CASSKGTGQGNSNQPQHF.

V is TRBV5-4 and J is TRBJ1-1; weak D call: TRBD1 (5 bases). This CDR3 region has 13 residues. CDR1 is SGHNT, CDR2 YYREEE, per germline (reference sequence). V was shortened by 1 base and J by 5 bases, with 9 bases between the two germline ends. The CDR3 region is CASSLQGGTEAFF. In DNA, the CDR3 is TGTGCCAGCAGCTTGCAGGGAGGGACTGAAGCTTTCTTT.

V usage is TRBV7-6 and J usage is TRBJ2-1; 7 positions match TRBD2. This CDR3 region has 16 residues. Germline V gene lookup returns CDR1 SGHVS and CDR2 FNYEAQ. V lost 5 bases, J lost 8 bases, and 15 bases stayed unmatched. Here the CDR3 DNA reads TGTGCCAGCAGCGCCACCCCAGGCAGCGGGACCGATGAGCAGTTCTTC. The encoded protein is CASSATPGSGTDEQFF.

The chain employs TRBV7-9 and TRBJ2-7, with 8 bases matching TRBD1. The CDR3 loop spans 15 amino acids. Germline V gene sequence: CDR1 SEHNR, CDR2 FQNEAQ (reference sequence). The J segment lost 3 bases and the V segment lost 5 bases, leaving 9 bases of the junction unmatched. CDR3 bases: TGTGCCAGCAGCCTCGGACAGGGCTGGCGCTACGAGCAGTACTTC. This sequence encodes CASSLGQGWRYEQYF.

The rearrangement uses TRBV30 and TRBJ1-2; 9 positions agree with TRBD1. V gave up 4 bases and J gave up 8 bases; unmatched junction bases: 8. CDR3 length: 13 amino acids. Germline lookup yields CDR1 GTSNPN and CDR2 SVGIG (reference sequence). In nucleotides, the CDR3 is TGTGCCTGGACTTTGGGACAGGGCCTAGGCTACACCTTC. It specifies CAWTLGQGLGYTF.

This clone has a single count. The chain couples TRBV3-1 (or the pseudogene TRBV3-2) to TRBJ1-2; 12 positions match TRBD1. Trimming removed 1 base from V and 3 bases from J; junction bases left unmatched: 6. The CDR3 extends over 17 amino acids. The germline V gene has CDR1 LGHDT and CDR2 YNNKEL (reference sequence). CDR3: CASSQGGTGGSDYGYTF. In DNA, the CDR3 is TGTGCCAGCAGCCAAGGCGGGACAGGGGGCTCGGACTATGGCTACACCTTC.

This chain links TRBV29-1 with TRBJ2-7, with TRBD1 matching over 7 bases. The CDR3 is made up of 14 amino acids. Germline V lookup: CDR1 SQVTM, CDR2 ANQGSEA. V dropped 6 bases and J dropped 0; count of bases not matched to a gene: 8. CDR3 in DNA: TGCAGCGTGTCCCGGGACAGTAGCTCCTACGAGCAGTACTTC. It yields the protein CSVSRDSSSYEQYF.

The chain employs TRBV2 and TRBJ1-5; 9 bases fit TRBD1. The J segment lost 7 bases and the V segment lost 0 bases, leaving 4 bases of the junction unmatched. The CDR3 covers 15 residues. The germline CDR1 and CDR2 sequences are SNHLY and FYNNEI. The CDR3 reads CASSEAGTGRQPQHF. The CDR3 coding sequence is TGTGCCAGCAGTGAAGCGGGGACAGGGCGACAGCCCCAGCATTTT.

V is TRBV19 and J is TRBJ2-3; 11 positions agree with TRBD1. CDR3 length: 16 amino acids. Germline values: CDR1 LNHDA, CDR2 SQIVND (reference sequence). V trimming: 3 bases; J trimming: 6 bases; junction bases outside the gene matches: 8. CDR3 coding DNA: TGTGCCAGTAGTATCCTACGGACAGGGGGCGCGGATACGCAGTATTTT. The encoded protein is CASSILRTGGADTQYF.

The genes are TRBV4-1 and TRBJ1-4, with 7 bases aligning to TRBD1. V lost 3 bases and J lost 5; bases outside the gene matches: 6. Germline CDR1 MGHRA, CDR2 YSYEKL. The length of the CDR3 is 15 residues. The CDR3 protein is CASSHLQGGNEKLFF. CDR3 coding DNA: TGCGCCAGCAGCCACCTTCAGGGGGGCAATGAAAAACTGTTTTTT.

Only one count was recorded for this clone. The chain recombines TRBV4-1 with TRBJ2-1; 13 bases match TRBD2. V was clipped by 4 bases and J by 2 bases; unmatched bases: 8. CDR1 MGHRA and CDR2 YSYEKL come from the germline V gene. The CDR3 runs to 18 residues. The CDR3 loop reads CASSRLLAGGPTYNEQFF. The CDR3 nucleotides read TGCGCCAGCAGCCGATTACTAGCGGGGGGGCCAACCTACAATGAGCAGTTCTTC.

V usage is TRBV11-2 and J usage is TRBJ1-1; D gene ambiguous. This CDR3 is built from 16 residues. Germline V gene lookup returns CDR1 SGHAT and CDR2 FQNNGV. The V end was cut by 8 bases, the J end by 1 base, with 20 bases between. The CDR3 coding sequence is TGTGCCAGCTCGGCCTCGAGGGCGAAAAGGAACACTGAAGCTTTCTTT. It specifies CASSASRAKRNTEAFF.

The rearrangement joins TRBV6-1 to TRBJ2-3; perhaps TRBD2 as D (5 bases). V lost 0 bases, J lost 4 bases, and 23 bases lay in between. The CDR3 length is 19 residues. Germline CDR1 MNHNS, CDR2 SASEGT. CDR3: CASSEALPWGVEVADTQYF. CDR3 DNA: TGTGCCAGCAGTGAAGCGCTTCCCTGGGGAGTGGAGGTCGCAGATACGCAGTATTTT.

The chain is built from TRBV7-2 and TRBJ2-7; 10 nucleotides agree with TRBD1. The CDR3 extends over 16 amino acids. With 5 bases clipped from V and 3 bases from J, the junction kept 10 bases outside the gene matches. The V gene's germline CDR1 is SGHTA and CDR2 FQGNSA. The CDR3: CASSPSRTGGGYEQYF. Written as DNA, the CDR3 is TGTGCCAGCAGCCCAAGCCGGACAGGGGGAGGCTACGAGCAGTACTTC.

The genes are TRBV10-3 and TRBJ2-1; weak D call: TRBD1 (6 bases). Germline CDR1 and CDR2: ENHRY and SYGVKD. The CDR3 spans 14 residues. The V and J ends lost 3 bases and 5 bases respectively, with 11 bases between them. Here the CDR3 DNA reads TGTGCCATCAGTGAAAGGGCAGGGGACAATGAGCAGTTCTTC. It specifies CAISERAGDNEQFF.

The chain joins TRBV18 to TRBJ2-5; a weak D match, TRBD2 (6 bases). Trimming removed 0 bases at V and 1 base at J, with 12 bases between. Germline values: CDR1 KGHSH, CDR2 LQKENI. The CDR3 totals 16 residues. CDR3 coding DNA: TGTGCCAGCTCACCACCCTTGGGTAGCGGCCAAGAGACCCAGTACTTC. Translating it yields CASSPPLGSGQETQYF.